Presented here are 17 T cell receptor beta chains from one specimen sequenced in a study of cytomegalovirus exposure and HLA in healthy donors. Primers: 60 Vbeta forward and 13 Jbeta reverse. Libraries were prepared by immunoSEQ multiplex PCR; TCRdb keeps only in-frame clonotypes and omits some of them. The sample consists of around 150,000 clones, roughly 80% of them appearing once. The source material was PBMCs. These TCRs come from a man aged 40-49 years in good health and CMV-seronegative.

This rearrangement joins TRBV7-2 to TRBJ2-7; 7 positions agree with TRBD1. CDR3 length equals 15 residues. Trimming took 5 bases from V and 1 from J; bases not matched to a gene: 8. Germline CDR1 and CDR2: SGHTA and FQGNSA. The CDR3 DNA reads TGTGCCAGCAGCGCTCGGGACAGCTCTTCCTACGAGCAGTACTTC. Residues: CASSARDSSSYEQYF.

In the case of this clone: At one end the junction does not follow the germline gene, possibly because of a read error. The J gene is TRBJ1-1, the V gene TRBV7-3; possibly TRBD1 for D (5 bases). In germline, CDR1 is SGHTA, CDR2 FQGTGA. This CDR3 comprises 13 residues. The CDR3 spells CVSSLQENTEAFF. DNA for the CDR3: TGTGTCAGCAGCCTACAGGAAAACACTGAAGCTTTCTTT.

CDR3 in DNA: TGTGCCAGCAGCTTACAGGGGGCTAATAGAAACACCATATATTTT. Protein: CASSLQGANRNTIYF. J is TRBJ1-3 and V is TRBV7-8; 8 positions match TRBD1. V shed 2 bases and J 5 bases; nucleotides not matched to a gene: 5. The CDR3 consists of 15 residues. The germline V gene encodes CDR1 SGHVS and CDR2 FQNEAQ.

The rearrangement links TRBV23-1 to TRBJ1-3; 7 bases map to TRBD1. TRBV23-1 is identified as an open reading frame with a role that is uncertain. There are 14 residues in the CDR3. The trim removed 10 bases at V and 4 bases at J, leaving 10 bases unmatched. The chain's CDR3 is CAIRPGQAGNTIYF. CDR3 bases: TGCGCCATCAGACCAGGACAGGCCGGAAACACCATATATTTT.

This clone was observed a handful of times. The chain couples TRBV10-3 to TRBJ2-7, with D maybe TRBD1 (6 bases). The CDR3 is 16 residues long. Germline assignment: CDR1 ENHRY and CDR2 SYGVKD. Trimming removed 4 bases at V and 0 bases at J, with 16 bases between. The CDR3 loop is CAISGSGQIYSYEQYF. The DNA for the CDR3 is TGTGCCATCAGTGGTTCGGGACAAATTTACTCCTACGAGCAGTACTTC.

The chain uses TRBV4-3 and TRBJ1-6, with a weak D call TRBD1 (5 bases). CDR3 size: 16 residues. CDR1 is LGHNA, CDR2 YSLEER, per germline. Trimming removed 4 bases from V and 0 bases from J, with 10 bases in between. The CDR3 sequence: CASSPRGASYNSPLHF. In DNA form, the CDR3 reads TGCGCCAGCAGCCCTCGCGGGGCCTCCTATAATTCACCCCTCCACTTT.

The chain is built from TRBV7-3 and TRBJ2-3, with 8 nucleotides matching TRBD1. This CDR3 spans 15 amino acids. From germline, CDR1 is SGHTA and CDR2 FQGTGA. J was trimmed by 6 bases and V by 4 bases; bases with no gene match: 9. Here the CDR3 DNA reads TGTGCCAGCAGCTCAGACAGGGGAGTCGGGGATACGCAGTATTTT. Encoded protein: CASSSDRGVGDTQYF.

Remarks on this clone: Other DNA sequences within the sample encode an identical CDR3. This chain connects TRBV19 to TRBJ2-2; 7 bases fit TRBD2. The V segment lost 4 bases and the J segment 5 bases; nucleotides outside the gene matches: 7. Germline V gene data show CDR1 as LNHDA and CDR2 as SQIVND (reference sequence). CDR3 size: 15 residues. The CDR3 spells CASSNGLDYTGELFF. CDR3 bases: TGTGCCAGTAGTAACGGACTAGACTATACCGGGGAGCTGTTTTTT.

The chain couples TRBV4-1 to TRBJ1-2; the D is unclear. The V end was cut by 4 bases, the J end by 4 bases, with 13 bases between. The CDR3 totals 14 residues. Germline CDR1 is MGHRA and CDR2 is YSYEKL. The CDR3 nucleotides are TGCGCCAGCAGCCCAGTCGGGGAAATCTATGGCTACACCTTC. The encoded protein is CASSPVGEIYGYTF.

The chain links TRBV5-1 to TRBJ2-5, with 12 bases lining up with TRBD2. There are 17 residues in the CDR3. CDR1 is SGHRS and CDR2 is YFSETQ in the germline V gene. Unmatched junction bases numbered 6, after V lost 2 bases and J lost 1 base. For the CDR3, the DNA is TGCGCCAGCAGCTTAAGGACTAGCGGGGACCCCCAAGAGACCCAGTACTTC. Protein sequence: CASSLRTSGDPQETQYF.

The genes are TRBV2 and TRBJ1-4; no reliable D call. The CDR3 extends over 11 amino acids. CDR1 is SNHLY, CDR2 FYNNEI, per germline. Trimming left V 6 bases short and J 6 bases short, with 5 bases between. CDR3 loop: CASRRDEKLFF. The CDR3 DNA reads as TGTGCCAGCAGGAGGGATGAAAAACTGTTTTTT.

The chain has TRBV9 and TRBJ2-3; D possibly corresponds to TRBD2 (6 bases). The CDR3 covers 14 residues. Germline V CDR1 and CDR2: SGDLS, YYNGEE. V lost 3 bases to trimming and J lost 0 bases, with 8 bases between them. For the CDR3, the DNA is TGTGCCAGCAGCGAAGGAGGGAGCACAGATACGCAGTATTTT. Residues: CASSEGGSTDTQYF. The full variable domain, in which reference TRBV9 and TRBJ2-3 provide the parts outside the CDR3, is DSGVTQTPKHLITATGQRVTLRCSPRSGDLSVYWYQQSLDQGLQFLIQYYNGEERAKGNILERFSAQQFPDLHSELNLSSLELGDSALYFCASSEGGSTDTQYFGPGTRLTVL.

V and J are TRBV30 and TRBJ1-5; a weak D match, TRBD1 (6 bases). The CDR3 runs to 15 residues. Germline V lookup: CDR1 GTSNPN, CDR2 SVGIG (reference sequence). Between the trimmed V and J ends, which lost 1 base and 0 bases, there was a span of 10 bases. In DNA form, the CDR3 reads TGTGCCTGGAGTGAAGACAGGCATAGCAATCAGCCCCAGCATTTT. The encoded protein is CAWSEDRHSNQPQHF.

The chain carries TRBV9 and TRBJ2-2; 10 nucleotides align to TRBD1. The CDR3 sequence is 15 residues long. With 7 bases clipped from V and 5 bases from J, the junction kept 8 bases outside the gene matches. CDR1 is SGDLS, CDR2 YYNGEE, per germline. Here the CDR3 reads CASGVWDRGTGELFF. CDR3 DNA sequence: TGTGCCAGCGGGGTCTGGGACAGGGGTACCGGGGAGCTGTTTTTT.

The rearrangement links TRBV18 to TRBJ2-7, with 7 bases identical to TRBD1. The ends lost 2 bases at V and 2 bases at J; junction bases unmatched: 12. CDR1 is KGHSH and CDR2 is LQKENI in the germline V gene. The CDR3 covers 17 residues. The CDR3 DNA reads as TGTGCCAGCTCACCATCGGGCCCGGGACAGCAACCCTACGAGCAGTACTTC. Amino acid sequence: CASSPSGPGQQPYEQYF.

The count of this clone is one. The J gene is TRBJ1-5, the V gene TRBV7-9; 7 bases are shared with TRBD1. CDR3 length: 14 residues. CDR1 and CDR2 from the germline V gene are SEHNR and FQNEAQ (reference sequence). After removal of 5 bases from V and 3 bases from J, the junction contained 4 bases not matched to a gene. In DNA, the CDR3 is TGTGCCAGCAGCCTTGGACAGGACAATCAGCCCCAGCATTTT. This encodes CASSLGQDNQPQHF.

The CDR3 DNA reads as TGTGCCGCCCGGGGGGGCCAAGAGACCCAGTACTTC. Translation gives CAARGGQETQYF. The chain is built from TRBV6-5 and TRBJ2-5; 8 nucleotides align to TRBD2. The germline V gene encodes CDR1 MNHEY and CDR2 SVGAGI. V lost 11 bases to trimming and J lost 1 base; unmatched junction nucleotides: 3. The CDR3 sequence is 12 residues long.